The 6 T cell receptor beta chains in this list originate from one sample, sequenced in a study of CD8+ T cells in alopecia areata. Treatment specified: oral pan-JAK inhibitor, 5-10 mg twice daily. TCR sequencing used cDNA made by reverse transcription of extracted RNA. Repertoires were generated with immunoSEQ multiplex PCR, while TCRdb's copy carries only in-frame clones and drops some. The sample records 150,000 to 200,000 clones, roughly 60% being singletons. The source was CD4+ T cells sorted from blood, collected at week 24, from a patient treated with tofacitinib. These receptors were taken from a human donor with alopecia areata.

V gene TRBV29-1 combines with J gene TRBJ2-7; 7 bases agree with TRBD1. The CDR3 length is 13 residues. Germline trimming cut 7 bases from V and 0 bases from J; bases unmatched to any gene: 6. Germline CDR1 reads SQVTM; CDR2 reads ANQGSEA. The CDR3 sequence: CSALDRSSYEQYF. DNA of the CDR3: TGCAGCGCCTTGGACAGGAGCTCCTACGAGCAGTACTTC.

The genes are TRBV29-1 and TRBJ2-3, with TRBD2 matching over 12 bases. CDR3 length: 17 amino acids. CDR1 and CDR2 (germline): SQVTM, ANQGSEA. The V segment lost 6 bases and the J segment 3 bases; nucleotides outside the gene matches: 13. The CDR3 here is CSVATMTSGGRTDTQYF. CDR3 nucleotide sequence: TGCAGCGTAGCTACGATGACTAGCGGGGGTCGGACAGATACGCAGTATTTT.

V is TRBV10-3 and J is TRBJ2-3, with 11 bases aligning to TRBD1. The CDR3 contains 14 residues. Losses at the gene ends were 9 bases for V and 6 bases for J; bases not matched to a gene: 8. The V gene's germline CDR1 is ENHRY and CDR2 SYGVKD. DNA of the CDR3: TGTGCCATTAGGGACAGGGGGGCGTCGGATACGCAGTATTTT. Encoded protein: CAIRDRGASDTQYF.

J is TRBJ1-1 and V is TRBV6-5; no clear D gene. V was shortened by 6 bases and J by 6 bases, with 14 bases between the two germline ends. Looked up from germline, CDR1 is MNHEY and CDR2 is SVGAGI. This CDR3 is built from 13 residues. The CDR3 sequence is CASSSRAAPEAFF. The CDR3 DNA sequence: TGTGCCAGCAGCTCTCGGGCAGCTCCTGAAGCTTTCTTT.

This clone has a handful of counts. The CDR3 protein is CASSPNRFAQYF. The CDR3 DNA sequence: TGCGCCAGCAGCCCGAACAGGTTCGCGCAGTACTTC. This sequence joins TRBV10-1 and TRBJ2-7, with D possibly TRBD1 on 5 matching bases. V was shortened by 6 bases and J by 9 bases, with 15 bases between the two germline ends. The germline gives CDR1 WNHNN, CDR2 SYGVQD (reference sequence). This CDR3 is 12 amino acids long.

The J gene is TRBJ2-7, the V gene TRBV2; TRBD2 aligns across 9 bases. CDR1 and CDR2 (germline): SNHLY, FYNNEI. The CDR3 runs to 15 residues. V lost 10 bases to trimming and J lost 8 bases; unmatched junction nucleotides: 18. The CDR3 DNA reads as TGTGCCACCCTTCTAGCTGGCGGGGGGGCAAAAAAGCAGTACTTC. Amino acids: CATLLAGGGAKKQYF.